A selection of T cell receptor beta chains follows, all from one sample in a study of blood T cell repertoires in COVID-19. Produced via immunoSEQ multiplex PCR; TCRdb's table is partial and in-frame only. The table lists approximately 310,000 clones, 87% of them singletons. Sequencing was performed on peripheral blood. These receptors were obtained from a woman aged 50 to 65 who had recovered from COVID-19. CDR3s include the opening cysteine and the closing phenylalanine or tryptophan. The D gene is left open where the match is weak. Clone size, where shown, is once, few, many, or a class for clones that have expanded.

d_call,clone_size,j_call,v_call,cdr3_nt,cdr3_aa
NA,NA,TRBJ2-2,TRBV6-2/TRBV6-3,TGTGCCAGCAGTTACGGACAAGCGAACACCGGGGAGCTGTTTTTT,CASSYGQANTGELFF
NA,once,TRBJ1-4,TRBV28,TGTGCCAGCGGAACAGGGTCGACTAATGAAAAACTGTTTTTT,CASGTGSTNEKLFF
TRBD1,NA,TRBJ1-1,TRBV14,TGTGCCAGCAGCCTTCGGACAGGTAACACTGAAGCTTTCTTT,CASSLRTGNTEAFF
NA,NA,TRBJ1-1,TRBV6-2/TRBV6-3,TGTGCCAGCAGTTACTCGAGGATTACGGAAGCTTTCTTT,CASSYSRITEAFF
NA,NA,TRBJ2-1,TRBV18,TGTGCCAGCTTTAGCGGTTCCCGGTACAATGAGCAGTTCTTC,CASFSGSRYNEQFF
TRBD1,NA,TRBJ1-1,TRBV6-5,TGTGCCAGCAGGTATTCAGGGGGGCACACTGAAGCTTTCTTT,CASRYSGGHTEAFF
TRBD2,once,TRBJ2-4,TRBV6-6,TGTGCCAGCAGGGTAGCGGGAGGCGACATTCAGTACTTC,CASRVAGGDIQYF
NA,NA,TRBJ1-2,TRBV28,TGTGCCAGCAGTTTGAGTGTTTATGGCTACACCTTC,CASSLSVYGYTF
NA,NA,TRBJ2-2,TRBV19,TGTGCCAGTACGGGACTGAACACCGGGGAGCTGTTTTTT,CASTGLNTGELFF
TRBD2,few,TRBJ2-1,TRBV4-1,TGCGCCAGCAGCCAAGATCAAGCGGGAACCTACAATGAGCAGTTCTTC,CASSQDQAGTYNEQFF
TRBD1,NA,TRBJ2-7,TRBV9,TGTGCCAGCAGCGTAGCGGGGACAGGGGGCGCCGAGCAGTACTTC,CASSVAGTGGAEQYF
NA,NA,TRBJ1-1,TRBV5-1,TGCGCCAGCAGCTTGGAAGACAGCCTGAACACTGAAGCTTTCTTT,CASSLEDSLNTEAFF
NA,NA,TRBJ1-1,TRBV27,TGTGCCAGCAGTTTTCAGGGCCGGGGGACTGAAGCTTTCTTT,CASSFQGRGTEAFF
TRBD1,once,TRBJ1-5,TRBV7-2,TGTGCCAGCAGCCCCGGACAGGGGAATCAGCCCCAGCATTTT,CASSPGQGNQPQHF
TRBD2,NA,TRBJ2-7,TRBV18,TGTGCCAGCTCACCAGGACTAGCGGGAACAAGCGAGCAGTACTTC,CASSPGLAGTSEQYF
TRBD2,NA,TRBJ2-7,TRBV28,TGTGCCAGCAGTTTGTTGACGGGAGGCGGCCAGCAGTACTTC,CASSLLTGGGQQYF
TRBD2,NA,TRBJ2-7,TRBV11-1,TGTGCCAGCAGCTTAGCGGGACTAGAAGGCGAGCAGTACTTC,CASSLAGLEGEQYF
NA,NA,TRBJ1-4,TRBV5-1,TGCGCCAGCAGCGCTGGACTGTCTAATGAAAAACTGTTTTTT,CASSAGLSNEKLFF
NA,NA,TRBJ1-2,TRBV3-1/TRBV3-2,TGTGCCAGCAGCCAAGAAGGGGGACCCCGGAGTGGTGGCTACACCTTC,CASSQEGGPRSGGYTF
NA,NA,TRBJ1-2,TRBV27,TGTGCCAGCAGCCAACGGAGGGGAGACTATGGCTACACCTTC,CASSQRRGDYGYTF
NA,NA,TRBJ1-1,TRBV5-1,TGCGCCAGCAGCTTGGTCGGGGTGAGGACTGAAGCTTTCTTT,CASSLVGVRTEAFF
NA,NA,TRBJ2-7,TRBV6-2/TRBV6-3,TGTGCCAGCAGTCATACAGGGTTCTCCTACGAGCAGTACTTC,CASSHTGFSYEQYF
TRBD2,NA,TRBJ2-7,TRBV6-5,TGTGCCAGCAGGAATGGACTAGCCAACATCTACGAGCAGTACTTC,CASRNGLANIYEQYF
TRBD1,NA,TRBJ2-1,TRBV18,TGTGCCAGCTCACCGCCAGGGACAGCCGCTGGTGAGCAGTTCTTC,CASSPPGTAAGEQFF
NA,NA,TRBJ2-3,TRBV7-2,TGTGCCAGCCGCTTTTCACTAGCTGGTACAGATACGCAGTATTTT,CASRFSLAGTDTQYF
NA,NA,TRBJ1-6,TRBV28,TGTGCCAGCCGATCGCGGGCGGGATTTAATTCACCCCTCCACTTT,CASRSRAGFNSPLHF
TRBD2,NA,TRBJ2-7,TRBV20-1,TGCAGTGCTAGTTGGCTAGCGGGGCTCTACGAGCAGTACTTC,CSASWLAGLYEQYF
TRBD1,NA,TRBJ2-2,TRBV19,TGTGCCAGTAGTCCCGGGACAGGGGGCACCGGGGAGCTGTTTTTT,CASSPGTGGTGELFF
NA,NA,TRBJ1-6,TRBV30,TGTGCCTGGAGTGTTATCGGTTCACCCCTCCACTTT,CAWSVIGSPLHF
TRBD2,once,TRBJ2-1,TRBV7-9,TGTGCCAGCAGCCCGGGGGGGGTTGAGGAGCAGTTCTTC,CASSPGGVEEQFF
NA,NA,TRBJ1-2,TRBV7-9,TGTGCCAGCAGCTTAGGGCTCAGGAACCTCTATGGCTACACCTTC,CASSLGLRNLYGYTF
TRBD2,NA,TRBJ2-1,TRBV3-1/TRBV3-2,TGTGCCAGCAGGCGGGAGGGCCTTGGTGAGCAGTTCTTC,CASRREGLGEQFF
NA,NA,TRBJ1-2,TRBV7-2,TGTGCCAGCAGCTATGCCAGGGAGGTCATTGTGGGCTACACCTTC,CASSYAREVIVGYTF
NA,NA,TRBJ2-3,TRBV5-1,TGCGCCAGCAGCTTGGACCCCAGGGGACGCACAGATACGCAGTATTTT,CASSLDPRGRTDTQYF
NA,NA,TRBJ2-1,TRBV7-2,TGTGCCAGCAGCTCCCAGTCATACAATGAGCAGTTCTTC,CASSSQSYNEQFF
NA,NA,TRBJ2-1,TRBV5-1,TGCGCCAGCAGCTTGGCGGGGATCGATGAGCAGTTCTTC,CASSLAGIDEQFF
NA,NA,TRBJ2-5,TRBV19,TGTGCCAGTAGTATCTCGCCCAGGGAGACCCAGTACTTC,CASSISPRETQYF
NA,NA,TRBJ1-1,TRBV7-8,TGTGCCAGCAGCTTAGGAGGGCTATACACTGAAGCTTTCTTT,CASSLGGLYTEAFF
TRBD1,NA,TRBJ2-5,TRBV3-1/TRBV3-2,TGTGCCAGCAGCCGAGGGACAGCCCAAGAGACCCAGTACTTC,CASSRGTAQETQYF
TRBD2,NA,TRBJ2-3,TRBV19,TGTGCCAGTAGTTCGCCGACTAGCGGGAGTTGGGCGCAGTATTTT,CASSSPTSGSWAQYF
TRBD1,NA,TRBJ2-5,TRBV11-3,TGTGCCAGCAGCCGACAGGGTGCGGCGGAGACCCAGTACTTC,CASSRQGAAETQYF
NA,NA,TRBJ2-2,TRBV27,TGTGCCAGCAGCTCCTGGGCAGTACTGAACACCGGGGAGCTGTTTTTT,CASSSWAVLNTGELFF
NA,NA,TRBJ2-3,TRBV28,TGTGCCAGCAGTTTTCGCTGGGGGCGAGTAGGTACGCAGTATTTT,CASSFRWGRVGTQYF
TRBD1,NA,TRBJ1-1,TRBV5-6,TGTGCCAGCAGCTCCGATACAGGGGCACTCAACACTGAAGCTTTCTTT,CASSSDTGALNTEAFF
TRBD2,once,TRBJ2-5,TRBV3-1/TRBV3-2,TGTGCCAGCAGCCTGGGACTAGCGGCAGAGGCCCAGTACTTC,CASSLGLAAEAQYF
NA,NA,TRBJ1-1,TRBV27,TGTGCCAGCAGTTTCCAGTTCAACACTGAAGCTTTCTTT,CASSFQFNTEAFF
NA,once,TRBJ1-5,TRBV27,TGTGCCAGCAGTCAGGGCTACAATCAGCCCCAGCATTTT,CASSQGYNQPQHF
NA,NA,TRBJ1-1,TRBV4-3,TGCGCCAGCAGCCAAGAGGAGGGGCAGCCGAGGAGGACTGAAGCTTTCTTT,CASSQEEGQPRRTEAFF
TRBD2,NA,TRBJ2-5,TRBV6-5,TGTGCCAGCAGCGAGGTGCTAGCGGGACAGACCCAGTACTTC,CASSEVLAGQTQYF
NA,NA,TRBJ2-5,TRBV5-5,TGTGCCAGCAGCTTGGGTACAGGGAGCCAAGAGACCCAGTACTTC,CASSLGTGSQETQYF
NA,NA,TRBJ1-6,TRBV3-1/TRBV3-2,TGTGCCAGCAGCCAAGCCTTTACAGACGGTTCACCCCTCCACTTT,CASSQAFTDGSPLHF
NA,NA,TRBJ2-7,TRBV6-1,TGTGCCAGCAGTGAAATCCCAGGGAGGTACGAGCAGTACTTC,CASSEIPGRYEQYF
NA,NA,TRBJ2-7,TRBV4-3,TGCGCCAGCAGCCAAGTTCCGGTTACCCAGTACTTC,CASSQVPVTQYF
TRBD1,NA,TRBJ2-5,TRBV30,TGTGCCTGGAGTACTAAAGGACAGGGTGAGACCCAGTACTTC,CAWSTKGQGETQYF
TRBD1,NA,TRBJ2-7,TRBV18,TGTGCCAGCTCACCACCCGGGGACAGGTACGAGCAGTACTTC,CASSPPGDRYEQYF
NA,NA,TRBJ1-1,TRBV29-1,TGCAGCATCAGACAGACGAACACTGAAGCTTTCTTT,CSIRQTNTEAFF
TRBD1,NA,TRBJ1-5,TRBV5-4,TGTGCCAGCAGCTCCGGGACAGGGAGCAATCAGCCCCAGCATTTT,CASSSGTGSNQPQHF